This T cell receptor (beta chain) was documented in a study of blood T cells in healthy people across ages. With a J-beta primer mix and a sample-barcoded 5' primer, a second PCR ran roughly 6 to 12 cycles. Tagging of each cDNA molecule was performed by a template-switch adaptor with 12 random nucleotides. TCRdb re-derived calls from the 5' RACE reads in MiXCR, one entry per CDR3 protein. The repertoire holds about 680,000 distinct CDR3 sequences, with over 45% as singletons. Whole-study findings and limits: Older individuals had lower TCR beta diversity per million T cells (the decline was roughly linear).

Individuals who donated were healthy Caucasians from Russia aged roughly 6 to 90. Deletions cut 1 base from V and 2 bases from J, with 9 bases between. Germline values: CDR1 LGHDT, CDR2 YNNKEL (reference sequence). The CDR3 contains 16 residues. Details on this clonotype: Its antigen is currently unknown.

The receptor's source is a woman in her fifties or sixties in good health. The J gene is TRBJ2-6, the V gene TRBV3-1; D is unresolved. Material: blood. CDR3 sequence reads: CASSQGRMTGANVLTF. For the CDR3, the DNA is TGTGCCAGCAGCCAAGGTCGGATGACTGGGGCCAACGTCCTGACTTTC.